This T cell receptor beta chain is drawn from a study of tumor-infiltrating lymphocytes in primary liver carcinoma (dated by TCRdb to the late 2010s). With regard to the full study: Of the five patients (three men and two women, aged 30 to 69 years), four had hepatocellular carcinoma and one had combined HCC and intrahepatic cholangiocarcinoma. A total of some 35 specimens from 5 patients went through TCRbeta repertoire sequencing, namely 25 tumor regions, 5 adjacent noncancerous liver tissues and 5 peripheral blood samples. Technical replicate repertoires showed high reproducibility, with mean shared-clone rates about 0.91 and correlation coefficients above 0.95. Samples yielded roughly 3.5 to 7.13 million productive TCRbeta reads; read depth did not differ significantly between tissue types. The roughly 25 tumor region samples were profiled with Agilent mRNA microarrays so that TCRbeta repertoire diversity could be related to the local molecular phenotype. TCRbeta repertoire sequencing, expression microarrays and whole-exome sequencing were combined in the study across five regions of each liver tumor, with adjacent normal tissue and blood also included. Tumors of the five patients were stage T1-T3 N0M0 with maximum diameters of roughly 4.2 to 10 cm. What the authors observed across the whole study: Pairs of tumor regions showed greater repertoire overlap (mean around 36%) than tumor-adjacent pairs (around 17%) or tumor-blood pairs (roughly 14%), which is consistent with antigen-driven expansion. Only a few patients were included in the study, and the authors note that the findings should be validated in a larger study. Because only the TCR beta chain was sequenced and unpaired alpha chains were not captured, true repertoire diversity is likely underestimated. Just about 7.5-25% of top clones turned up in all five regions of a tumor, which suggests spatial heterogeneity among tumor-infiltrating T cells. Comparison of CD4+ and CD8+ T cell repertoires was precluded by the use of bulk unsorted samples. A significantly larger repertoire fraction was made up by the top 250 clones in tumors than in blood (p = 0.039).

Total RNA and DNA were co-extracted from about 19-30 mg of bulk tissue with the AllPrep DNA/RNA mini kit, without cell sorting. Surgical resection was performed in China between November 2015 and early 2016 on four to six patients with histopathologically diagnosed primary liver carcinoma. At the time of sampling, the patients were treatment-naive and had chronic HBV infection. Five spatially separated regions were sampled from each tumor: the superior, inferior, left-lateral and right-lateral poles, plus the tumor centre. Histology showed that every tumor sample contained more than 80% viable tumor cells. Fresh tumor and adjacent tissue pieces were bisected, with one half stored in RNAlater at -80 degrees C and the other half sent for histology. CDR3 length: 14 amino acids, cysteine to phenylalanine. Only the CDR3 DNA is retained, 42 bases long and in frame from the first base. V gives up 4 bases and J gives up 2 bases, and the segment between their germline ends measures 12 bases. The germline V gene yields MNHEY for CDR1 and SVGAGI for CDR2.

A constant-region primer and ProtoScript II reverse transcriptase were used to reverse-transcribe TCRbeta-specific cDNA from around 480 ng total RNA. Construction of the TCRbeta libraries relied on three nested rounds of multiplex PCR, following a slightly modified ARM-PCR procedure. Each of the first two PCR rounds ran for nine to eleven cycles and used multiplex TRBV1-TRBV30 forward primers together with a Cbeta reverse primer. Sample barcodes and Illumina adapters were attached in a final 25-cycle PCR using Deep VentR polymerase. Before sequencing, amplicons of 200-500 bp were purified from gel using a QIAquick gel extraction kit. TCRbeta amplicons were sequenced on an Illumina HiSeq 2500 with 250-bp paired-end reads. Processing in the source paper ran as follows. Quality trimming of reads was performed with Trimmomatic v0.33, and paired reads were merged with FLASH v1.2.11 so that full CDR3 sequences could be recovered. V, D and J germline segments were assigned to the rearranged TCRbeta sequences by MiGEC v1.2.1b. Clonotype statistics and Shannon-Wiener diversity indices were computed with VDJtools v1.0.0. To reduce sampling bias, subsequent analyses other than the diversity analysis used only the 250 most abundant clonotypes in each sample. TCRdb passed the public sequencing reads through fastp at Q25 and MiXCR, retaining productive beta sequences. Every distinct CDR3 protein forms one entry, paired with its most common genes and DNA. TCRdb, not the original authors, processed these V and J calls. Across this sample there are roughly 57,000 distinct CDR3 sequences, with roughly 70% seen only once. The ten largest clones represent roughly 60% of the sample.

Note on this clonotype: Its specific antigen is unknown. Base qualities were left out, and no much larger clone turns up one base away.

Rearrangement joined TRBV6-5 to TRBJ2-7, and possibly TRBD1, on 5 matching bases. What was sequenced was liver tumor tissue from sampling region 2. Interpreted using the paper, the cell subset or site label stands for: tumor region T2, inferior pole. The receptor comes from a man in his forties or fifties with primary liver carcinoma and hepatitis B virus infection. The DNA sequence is TGTGCCAGCAGTTCTTCACAGGTTCCCTACGAGCAGTACTTC. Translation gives CASSSSQVPYEQYF.